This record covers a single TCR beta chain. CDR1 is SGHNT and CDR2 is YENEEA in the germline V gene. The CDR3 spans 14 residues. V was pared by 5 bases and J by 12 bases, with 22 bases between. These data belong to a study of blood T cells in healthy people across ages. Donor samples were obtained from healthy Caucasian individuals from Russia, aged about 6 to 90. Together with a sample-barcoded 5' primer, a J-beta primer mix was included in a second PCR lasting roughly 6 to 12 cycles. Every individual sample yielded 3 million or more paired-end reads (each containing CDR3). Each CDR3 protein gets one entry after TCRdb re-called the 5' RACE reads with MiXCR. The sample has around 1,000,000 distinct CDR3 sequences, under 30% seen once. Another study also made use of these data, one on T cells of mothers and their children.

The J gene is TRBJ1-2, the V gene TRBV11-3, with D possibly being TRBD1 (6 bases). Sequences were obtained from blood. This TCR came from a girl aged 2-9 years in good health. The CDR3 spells CASSHQQGPGVDTF. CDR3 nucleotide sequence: TGTGCCAGCAGCCATCAACAGGGCCCGGGGGTAGACACCTTC.